This T cell receptor (beta chain) was identified in a study of T cell changes during pregnancy in multiple sclerosis. V was pared by 6 bases and J by 3 bases, with 18 bases of the junction left unmatched. The CDR3 is made up of 21 amino acids. The germline V gene has CDR1 ENHRY and CDR2 SYGVKD. Using immunoSEQ multiplex PCR, the repertoire was profiled, and TCRdb retains in-frame clones only, with some absent. Of more than 40,000 clones in the sample, roughly 92% are singletons; the top ten hold 0.58%. This chain uses TRBV10-3 with TRBJ2-2; 14 nucleotides align to TRBD2. This clonotype originated in a female donor with multiple sclerosis, enrolled in a pregnancy study. This sample comprised CD4+ T cells from peripheral blood mononuclear cells, obtained in the second trimester of pregnancy. DNA of the CDR3: TGTGCCATCAGGACTAATGACCCGGGACTAGCGGGGGTACTTGACACCGGGGAGCTGTTTTTT. Translation: CAIRTNDPGLAGVLDTGELFF.